This T cell receptor (beta chain) was documented in a study of early T cells in non-severe SARS-CoV-2 infection. Tagging with unique molecular identifiers was applied to individual cDNA molecules. TCRdb recomputed calls from the 5' RACE reads with MiXCR, one row per CDR3 protein. Of more than 65,000 distinct CDR3 sequences listed, around an eighth were seen once; the top ten hold around 2.9%. In germline, CDR1 is LNHDA, CDR2 SQIVND (reference sequence). V shed 5 bases and J shed 5 bases, with 13 bases lying between them. This CDR3 comprises 15 residues. Sequencing was performed on whole blood, taken at baseline. The source is an adult who was a healthcare worker with PCR-confirmed SARS-CoV-2 infection or an uninfected control (not recorded which). The chain is built from TRBV19 and TRBJ1-6; no firm D call. CDR3 nucleotides: TGTGCCAGTAGTCGAACGGGCTTGCATAATTCACCCCTCCACTTT. As protein: CASSRTGLHNSPLHF.